Listed below are T cell receptor beta chains from one sample, sequenced in a study of OX40 agonist ivuxolimab in advanced cancers. Sequencing used immunoSEQ multiplex PCR; TCRdb keeps in-frame clones, though not all of them. The sample holds about 93,000 clones, around 92% seen once. This sample comprised CD4+ or CD8+ T cells sorted from blood, obtained in a trial of the OX40 agonist ivuxolimab. These receptors all stem from an adult with an advanced solid tumor such as melanoma, head and neck, liver or kidney cancer. The CDR3 runs from the conserved cysteine through the conserved F or W. Each record gives: clone size, J gene, V gene, D gene, CDR3 DNA, CDR3 protein. The D gene is left open where the match is weak. Clone size is not always given. Where it is, it says once, few, many or a class for expanded clones.

NA | TRBJ1-1 | TRBV5-5 | TRBD1 | TGTGCCAGCAGCTTGGGACAGGGGTTCGCTGAAGCTTTCTTT | CASSLGQGFAEAFF
NA | TRBJ2-7 | TRBV19 | NA | TGTGCCAGTAGTATCGATCCTAGTTCGGGCTACGAGCAGTACTTC | CASSIDPSSGYEQYF
NA | TRBJ2-5 | TRBV18 | TRBD2 | TGTGCCAGCTCACCACTGACTAGCGGTCAAGAGACCCAGTACTTC | CASSPLTSGQETQYF
NA | TRBJ2-2 | TRBV6-5 | NA | TGTGCCAGCAGTTACAATCATCGGGGACCCGGGGAGCTGTTTTTT | CASSYNHRGPGELFF
NA | TRBJ2-3 | TRBV14 | NA | TGTGCCAGCAGCCAAGATGCGGCAGATACGCAGTATTTT | CASSQDAADTQYF
NA | TRBJ2-6 | TRBV7-9 | NA | TGTGCCAGCAGCTACTCAGGGAGCTCTGGGGCCAACGTCCTGACTTTC | CASSYSGSSGANVLTF
NA | TRBJ1-3 | TRBV7-2 | NA | TGTGCCAGCAGCTTTGGTGATGTATACTCTGGAAACACCATATATTTT | CASSFGDVYSGNTIYF
NA | TRBJ2-3 | TRBV5-6 | NA | TGTGCCAGCATTCAAAGGTCGGCCGGAGTCGCAGATACGCAGTATTTT | CASIQRSAGVADTQYF
NA | TRBJ1-1 | TRBV2 | NA | TGTGCCAGCAGGCAGCAGGGGAACACTGAAGCTTTCTTT | CASRQQGNTEAFF
once | TRBJ2-7 | TRBV7-2 | NA | TGTGCCAGCAGCCGTACCCTTAGCGCGACCGGATACGAGCAGTACTTC | CASSRTLSATGYEQYF
once | TRBJ2-1 | TRBV7-3 | NA | TGTGCCAGCAGCTCCGGGGACCGGGGAGCCAACAATGAGCAGTTCTTC | CASSSGDRGANNEQFF
few | TRBJ2-7 | TRBV11-2 | NA | TGTGCCAGCAGCTTAGACACCGCAGCAGCCTACGAGCAGTACTTC | CASSLDTAAAYEQYF
NA | TRBJ2-1 | TRBV12-5 | TRBD2 | TGTGCTAGTGGTTCATCGGTGACTAGCGGGATATACAATGAGCAGTTCTTC | CASGSSVTSGIYNEQFF
NA | TRBJ2-1 | TRBV11-2 | NA | TGTGCCAGCAGCGTACTGGGGGCCGGGGAGCAGTTCTTC | CASSVLGAGEQFF
NA | TRBJ2-3 | TRBV20-1 | NA | TGCAGTGCTCCCCGCACAGATACGCAGTATTTT | CSAPRTDTQYF
once | TRBJ1-3 | TRBV5-1 | NA | TGCGCCAGCAGCCGAGGTGCCTGGGACCCAGGAAACACCATATATTTT | CASSRGAWDPGNTIYF
NA | TRBJ2-7 | TRBV6-1 | NA | TGTGCCAGCAGGACAAGGTTGTGGCAGGGATACGAGCAGTACTTC | CASRTRLWQGYEQYF
NA | TRBJ1-1 | TRBV27 | NA | TGTGCCAGCAGTAATACCCTCCAAGCGGGGGCCACTGAAGCTTTCTTT | CASSNTLQAGATEAFF
NA | TRBJ1-3 | TRBV2 | NA | TGTGCCAGCAGTGAAAATGGACACCATTTGTATTTT | CASSENGHHLYF
NA | TRBJ2-3 | TRBV5-1 | NA | TGCGCCAGCAGGCGGGATAGCACAGATACGCAGTATTTT | CASRRDSTDTQYF
NA | TRBJ2-2 | TRBV11-3 | NA | TGTGCCAGCAGCTTACAGGGCGTAGACACCGGGGAGCTGTTTTTT | CASSLQGVDTGELFF
NA | TRBJ2-3 | TRBV5-1 | NA | TGCGCCAGCAGCTTGGGTGGAGGGTCGACAGATACGCAGTATTTT | CASSLGGGSTDTQYF
NA | TRBJ2-2 | TRBV5-1 | NA | TGCGCCAGCAGCTTGGAGTCGGGGTCAGGCACCGGGGAGCTGTTTTTT | CASSLESGSGTGELFF
NA | TRBJ2-7 | TRBV18 | TRBD2 | TGTGCCAGCTCATCCCGACTAGCGGGAGCCTCCTACGAGCAGTACTTC | CASSSRLAGASYEQYF
once | TRBJ1-6 | TRBV28 | NA | TGTGCCAGCAATCGGGGAGTAAATTCACCCCTCCACTTT | CASNRGVNSPLHF